Here is one TCR beta chain with its context. A junction end diverges from the germline sequence, so it may reflect a read error. The template was RNA from unsorted bulk tissue. The data were obtained in a study of tumor and adjacent non-tumor tissue in lung cancer. Looking at the study overall: Samples averaged about 4.3 million productive TCRbeta reads each.

A modified ARM-PCR protocol with three rounds of nested PCR amplified TCRbeta. MiXCR was run by TCRdb on the multiplex PCR reads, yielding one entry per CDR3 protein. The sample lists about 200,000 distinct CDR3 sequences, about two thirds occurring once. The TCR originated in a man aged 60 to 75 with non-small cell lung cancer. Source material: lung tumor tissue.

The CDR3 loop reads CASSQEGTSGGETQHF. The CDR3 DNA reads TGCGCCAGCAGCCAAGAAGGGACTAGCGGAGGAGAGACCCAGCACTTC. The chain has TRBV4-3 and TRBJ2-5; 11 positions agree with TRBD2. CDR1 LGHNA and CDR2 YSLEER come from the germline V gene. CDR3 length: 16 residues.